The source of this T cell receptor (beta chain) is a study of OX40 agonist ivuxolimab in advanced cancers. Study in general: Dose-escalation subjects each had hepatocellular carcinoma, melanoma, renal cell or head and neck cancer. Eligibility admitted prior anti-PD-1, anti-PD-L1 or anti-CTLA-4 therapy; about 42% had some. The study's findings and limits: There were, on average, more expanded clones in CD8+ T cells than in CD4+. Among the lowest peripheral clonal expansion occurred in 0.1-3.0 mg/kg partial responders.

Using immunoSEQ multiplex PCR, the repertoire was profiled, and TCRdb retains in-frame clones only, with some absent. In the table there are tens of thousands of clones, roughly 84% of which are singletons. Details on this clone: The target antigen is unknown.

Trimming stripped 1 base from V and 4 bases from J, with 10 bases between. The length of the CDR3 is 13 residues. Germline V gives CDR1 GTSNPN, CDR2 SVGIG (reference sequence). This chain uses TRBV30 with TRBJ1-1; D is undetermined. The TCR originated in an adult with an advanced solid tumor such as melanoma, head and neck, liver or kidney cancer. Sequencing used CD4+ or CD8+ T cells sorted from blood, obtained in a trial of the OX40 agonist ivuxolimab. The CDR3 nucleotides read TGTGCCTGGAGTGCCTATGATGGCACTGAAGCTTTCTTT. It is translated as CAWSAYDGTEAFF. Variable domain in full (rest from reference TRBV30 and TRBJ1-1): SQTIHQWPATLVQPVGSPLSLECTVEGTSNPNLYWYRQAAGRGLQLLFYSVGIGQISSEVPQNLSASRPQDRQFILSSKKLLLSDSGFYLCAWSAYDGTEAFFGQGTRLTVV.